A selection of T cell receptor beta chains follows, all from one sample in a study of PD-L1 blockade in urothelial cancer. Clones were read by immunoSEQ multiplex PCR, and TCRdb kept only the in-frame ones, dropping some. This sample yields approximately 70,000 clones, of which 84% are seen a single time; around a tenth belongs to the top ten. The specimen was PBMCs, collected around atezolizumab (anti-PD-L1) treatment. These receptors all stem from a woman between 70 and 85 years old with urothelial cancer. Both conserved end residues are part of each CDR3. A D gene is named only where the DNA matches it firmly. A clone size is listed for some rows: how often the clone was seen (once, few, many), or a class if it is expanded.

TRBV19	16	NA	TRBD2	TRBJ2-7	TGTGCCAGTAGTATAGGTCCACTAGCGGGAGGCTACGAGCAGTACTTC	CASSIGPLAGGYEQYF
TRBV30	16	NA	TRBD1	TRBJ2-5	TGTGCCTGGAGTGTATCCCCGACAGGGGGTCAAGAGACCCAGTACTTC	CAWSVSPTGGQETQYF
TRBV7-2	12	NA	NA	TRBJ2-3	TGTGCCAGCAGCTTAGACAGAGATACGCAGTATTTT	CASSLDRDTQYF
TRBV27	17	NA	TRBD1	TRBJ1-2	TGTGCCAGCAGAATAGGAGGGGGCAGTGGCTTACTCTATGGCTACACCTTC	CASRIGGGSGLLYGYTF
TRBV15	15	few	NA	TRBJ1-1	TGTGCCACCAGTAGGGCGGGGATTACGGGCACTGAAGCTTTCTTT	CATSRAGITGTEAFF
TRBV7-2	17	NA	TRBD1	TRBJ2-5	TGTGCCAGCAGCTTAGCGAAGAGGGCAGGGGGCCAAGAGACCCAGTACTTC	CASSLAKRAGGQETQYF
TRBV6-5	11	NA	NA	TRBJ2-5	TGTGCCAGCGAGTCTTCGGAGACCCAGTACTTC	CASESSETQYF
TRBV27	14	NA	NA	TRBJ1-5	TGTGCCAGCAGCCTCGGGACGGGAGAACAGCCCCAGCATTTT	CASSLGTGEQPQHF
TRBV19	15	NA	TRBD1	TRBJ1-1	TGTGCCAGTAGTGAACTAGAGGACAGGCACTACGGGGCTTTCTTT	CASSELEDRHYGAFF
TRBV29-1	18	NA	NA	TRBJ2-1	TGCAGCGTTGGTTTAGTAGGGGGGGCCTACCAGTCCTACAATGAGCAGTTCTTC	CSVGLVGGAYQSYNEQFF
TRBV7-8	13	NA	NA	TRBJ1-1	TGTGCCAGCAGCAAAACGGGGAACACTGAAGCTTTCTTT	CASSKTGNTEAFF
TRBV11-2	17	NA	NA	TRBJ1-2	TGTGCCAGCAGCTCCAACTCCCTACCGGCAGGTGGCTATGGCTACACCTTC	CASSSNSLPAGGYGYTF
TRBV18	14	NA	TRBD1	TRBJ1-1	TGTGCCAGCCAACCCGGACAGGGGTCAACTGAAGCTTTCTTT	CASQPGQGSTEAFF
TRBV6-5	14	NA	NA	TRBJ1-5	TGTGCCAGCAGTTACTCGTCCCCTAATCAGCCCCAGCATTTT	CASSYSSPNQPQHF
TRBV7-6	15	NA	TRBD1	TRBJ2-7	TGTGCCAGCAGCTTAGTTCCGGACAGGGGGTACGAGCAGTACTTC	CASSLVPDRGYEQYF
TRBV6-5	16	NA	NA	TRBJ1-4	TGTGCCAGCAGTTACAAAGGGCGCGGGACTAATGAAAAACTGTTTTTT	CASSYKGRGTNEKLFF
TRBV28	15	NA	NA	TRBJ2-2	TGTGCCAGCAGTCCCGGGGTCCTGAACACCGGGGAGCTGTTTTTT	CASSPGVLNTGELFF
TRBV19	17	NA	TRBD2	TRBJ2-2	TGTGCCAGTAGTATTAATTGGGGACTAGGAAACACCGGGGAGCTGTTTTTT	CASSINWGLGNTGELFF
TRBV10-1	13	NA	NA	TRBJ2-5	TGCGCCAGCAGTGAGTCAACCAAGCGGACCCAGTACTTC	CASSESTKRTQYF
TRBV10-3	15	NA	TRBD1	TRBJ2-1	TGTGCCATCAGTGGTGCAGGGGGCTGGGGAAATGAGCAGTTCTTC	CAISGAGGWGNEQFF
TRBV4-1	16	NA	NA	TRBJ2-1	TGCGCCAGCAGCCAAGATCCTAGGGACATATACAATGAGCAGTTCTTC	CASSQDPRDIYNEQFF
TRBV18	15	NA	TRBD1	TRBJ1-5	TGTGCCAGCTCACCACCGGGACAGCAAAATCAGCCCCAGCATTTT	CASSPPGQQNQPQHF
TRBV5-6	15	once	NA	TRBJ2-2	TGTGCCAGCAGCTTGGGACTGATGAACACCGGGGAGCTGTTTTTT	CASSLGLMNTGELFF
TRBV2	14	NA	TRBD2	TRBJ2-2	TGTGCCAGCAAAGGACTAGCGGGGACCGGGGAGCTGTTTTTT	CASKGLAGTGELFF
TRBV19	14	NA	TRBD1	TRBJ1-1	TGTGCCAGTAGTTTCGACAGGGGGGATACTGAAGCTTTCTTT	CASSFDRGDTEAFF
TRBV19	15	NA	NA	TRBJ1-1	TGTGCCAGTTCGACCCAGGACAGTGGATATTCTGAAGCTTTCTTT	CASSTQDSGYSEAFF
TRBV5-5	15	NA	TRBD2	TRBJ2-5	TGTGCCAGCAGCCAACTAGCGGGGGGGATAGAGACCCAGTACTTC	CASSQLAGGIETQYF
TRBV30	11	NA	NA	TRBJ2-1	TGTGCCTGGAGTCCACAAAATGAGCAGTTCTTC	CAWSPQNEQFF
TRBV12-2	13	NA	NA	TRBJ1-5	TGTGCAAGTCGCTCGGGTGGCAATCAGCCCCAGCATTTT	CASRSGGNQPQHF
TRBV20-1	11	NA	NA	TRBJ2-1	TGCAGTGCTAGAGTTCAGGATGAGCAGTTCTTC	CSARVQDEQFF
TRBV7-3	14	NA	NA	TRBJ1-3	TGTGCCAGCAGCTTAGGAGGGGCAGGAAACACCATATATTTT	CASSLGGAGNTIYF
TRBV7-2	14	NA	NA	TRBJ1-2	TGTGCCAGCAGCCCGACCGGGACATCCTATGGCTACACCTTC	CASSPTGTSYGYTF
TRBV5-1	16	NA	TRBD2	TRBJ2-5	TGCGCCAGCAGCTTGGGAGCGGGAGCGGAGGGAGAGACCCAGTACTTC	CASSLGAGAEGETQYF
TRBV6-1	14	NA	NA	TRBJ1-2	TGTGCCAGCAGTGAAGGGGGGGGGCACTATGGCTACACCTTC	CASSEGGGHYGYTF